This TCR beta chain emerged from a study of T cells in Graves' hyperthyroidism and ophthalmopathy. Looked up from germline, CDR1 is ENHRY and CDR2 is SYGVKD. The CDR3 is 16 amino acids. Of note for this clonotype: The junction departs from germline at one end; a sequencing error may be responsible.

There were TCR beta CDR3 regions amplified from RNA transcripts. TCR CDR3 underwent first-round RT-PCR with the HTBI primer set. TCRdb passed the multiplex PCR reads through MiXCR, listing each CDR3 protein once. The table lists 600,000 to 700,000 distinct CDR3 sequences, roughly 45% of them singletons. This TCR came from an adult man with Graves' disease, either hyperthyroidism or ophthalmopathy (not recorded which). The specimen was peripheral blood or thyroid tissue (not recorded which). The rearrangement links TRBV10-3 to TRBJ1-1; no clear D gene. The CDR3 is CASSLLWTDTNTEAFF. The DNA for the CDR3 is TGTGCCAGCAGTCTACTCTGGACGGATACCAACACTGAAGCTTTCTTT.